This TCR beta chain was identified in a study of OX40 agonist ivuxolimab in advanced cancers. Some background on the complete study: Ivuxolimab was an agonistic, fully human IgG2 monoclonal antibody directed against OX40 (CD134), a costimulatory receptor. In the dose-escalation cohort, 82.7% of patients were male, and the mean age was approximately 55 years, with a range of 23 to 79. Three dose-escalation patients achieved partial responses, one with hepatocellular carcinoma and two with cutaneous melanoma. The purpose of peripheral TCRbeta sequencing was to test whether ivuxolimab changed TCR sequence diversity and led to clonal T-cell expansion. Patients were allowed to have had prior anti-PD-1, anti-PD-L1 or anti-CTLA-4 therapy, and 40% to 45% of the dose-escalation patients had previously received checkpoint inhibitors. Among the roughly 52 dose-escalation patients, around 20 had hepatocellular carcinoma, approximately 15 melanoma, 9 renal cell carcinoma and 9 head and neck cancer. The monotherapy dose-escalation portion (N ≈ 50 patients) of the phase I ivuxolimab trial is reported in the paper. Intravenous ivuxolimab was administered to patients every 2 weeks at six dose levels: 0.01, 0.1, 0.3, 1.5, 3 and 10 mg/kg. Study-wide findings and limitations: In the 0.1-3.0 mg/kg groups, partial responders were among the patients with the lowest normalized peripheral clonal expansion, particularly in CD8+ T cells. Clonal expansion of both CD4+ and CD8+ blood T cells was observed from baseline to week 6 at doses 0.1 to 3.0 mg/kg. Low levels of normalized T-cell clonal expansion were also seen in some patients who did not respond. Which antigens the clonally expanded peripheral T cells were specific for was not determined. After ivuxolimab, more expanded clones were found on average in CD8+ T cells than in CD4+ T cells.

To sequence the TCRbeta CDR3 region, genomic DNA was isolated from the sorted cells. The immunoSEQ Assay was used to sequence the TCRbeta CDR3 regions. Entries here come from immuneACCESS through TCRdb and include only in-frame sequences with V and J called. Some clones fail to appear in such tables; in the studies checked, an unresolved V gene covers under half of the shortfall, and the cause of the remainder is unknown. The sample profile shows around 76,000 clones; 80% to 90% of them were found once. 0.9% to 1.4% of the sample is taken by the ten largest. V lost 0 bases and J lost 6 bases; the stretch between them is 9 bases long. The germline V gene yields SGHVS for CDR1 and FQNEAQ for CDR2. The CDR3 holds 13 amino acids from the cysteine to the phenylalanine. Only CDR3 DNA is held: 39 bases, read in frame from base 1. This clone was seen only once. Its target antigen remains unknown. No qualities accompany the bases; no much larger clone lies one base away.

Patients with a history of autoimmune disease or receiving systemic immunosuppression were excluded from the trial. In every dose cohort, peripheral blood was drawn for TCR sequencing at baseline, cycle 4 day 1, and cycle 7 day 1. Samples were obtained from an open-label, multicenter, first-in-human phase I dose-escalation trial of ivuxolimab. Adults with locally advanced or metastatic head and neck squamous cell, hepatocellular, melanoma or renal cell carcinoma were enrolled in the trial. Before TCR sequencing, CD4+ T cells and CD8+ T cells were sorted from peripheral blood as separate populations.

This specimen was CD4+ or CD8+ T cells sorted from blood, taken in a trial of the OX40 agonist ivuxolimab. The chain joins TRBV7-8 to TRBJ2-7; TRBD2 is possibly the D segment (5 matching bases). This TCR was recovered from an adult with an advanced solid tumor such as melanoma, head and neck, liver or kidney cancer. The nucleotide sequence is TGTGCCAGCAGCTTAGCCGTAGCGCTCGAGCAGTACTTC. It codes for CASSLAVALEQYF.